This TCR beta chain comes out of a study of T cell changes during pregnancy in multiple sclerosis. Trimming stripped 0 bases from V and 4 bases from J, with 9 bases between. From germline, CDR1 is LNHDA and CDR2 SQIVND (reference sequence). The CDR3 length is 14 residues. Some clones are missing from TCRdb's copy, which holds only in-frame ones; the method was immunoSEQ multiplex PCR. The table has some 100,000 clones, more than 80% seen once. The receptor was isolated from a female donor with multiple sclerosis, enrolled in a pregnancy study. V usage is TRBV19 and J usage is TRBJ1-2; the D is unclear. Sample: peripheral blood, taken in the second trimester of pregnancy. In nucleotides, the CDR3 is TGTGCCAGTAGTATAGATCAATGGAGCTATGGCTACACCTTC. It specifies CASSIDQWSYGYTF. Together with reference TRBV19 and TRBJ1-2, the CDR3 gives the full variable domain: DGGITQSPKYLFRKEGQNVTLSCEQNLNHDAMYWYRQDPGQGLRLIYYSQIVNDFQKGDIAEGYSVSREKKESFPLTVTSAQKNPTAFYLCASSIDQWSYGYTFGSGTRLTVV.